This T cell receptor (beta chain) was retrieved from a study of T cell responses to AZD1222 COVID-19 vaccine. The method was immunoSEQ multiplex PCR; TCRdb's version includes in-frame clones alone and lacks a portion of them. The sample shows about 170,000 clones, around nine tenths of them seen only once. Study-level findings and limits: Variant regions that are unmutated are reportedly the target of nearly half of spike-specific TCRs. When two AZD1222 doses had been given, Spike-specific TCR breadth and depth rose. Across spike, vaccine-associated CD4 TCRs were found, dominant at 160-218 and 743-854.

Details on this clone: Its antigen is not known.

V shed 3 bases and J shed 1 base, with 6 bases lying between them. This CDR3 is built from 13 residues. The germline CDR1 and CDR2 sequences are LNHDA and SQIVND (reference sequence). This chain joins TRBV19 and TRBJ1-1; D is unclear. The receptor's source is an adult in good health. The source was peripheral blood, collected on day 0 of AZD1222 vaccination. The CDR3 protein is CASSIRPNTEAFF. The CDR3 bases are TGTGCCAGTAGTATTAGGCCGAACACTGAAGCTTTCTTT.